The 14 T cell receptor beta chains below all came from one sample that was sequenced in a study of cytomegalovirus exposure and HLA in healthy donors. A multiplex PCR was run with 60 Vbeta primers and 13 Jbeta primers. TCRdb's table, derived via immunoSEQ multiplex PCR, lists solely in-frame clones and lacks some. This sample's table reports just over 40,000 clones. The sequenced material came from PBMCs. The origin of the receptors is a young man in good health and CMV-seronegative.

This rearrangement joins TRBV2 to TRBJ1-5; D is possibly TRBD1 (5 bases). With 0 bases removed from V and 2 bases from J, the gap between germline ends came to 14 bases. This CDR3 region has 17 residues. CDR1 and CDR2 (germline): SNHLY, FYNNEI. Written as DNA, the CDR3 is TGTGCCAGCAGTGAAGCGGGGCAGAGTAGTGGCAATCAGCCCCAGCATTTT. Its translation is CASSEAGQSSGNQPQHF.

The chain uses TRBV6-5 and TRBJ2-1; 8 bases agree with TRBD1. Germline V lookup: CDR1 MNHEY, CDR2 SVGAGI. This CDR3 is 15 amino acids long. The V and J ends lost 6 bases and 7 bases, in that order; junction bases with no gene match: 11. In DNA form, the CDR3 reads TGTGCCAGCAGCCTCGGACAGGGTGGGGTGAATGAGCAGTTCTTC. Translating gives CASSLGQGGVNEQFF.

This chain connects TRBV5-1 to TRBJ2-7; 13 bases line up with TRBD2. The CDR3 consists of 18 residues. Germline V gives CDR1 SGHRS, CDR2 YFSETQ. The J segment lost 1 base and the V segment lost 4 bases, leaving 11 bases of the junction unmatched. The chain's CDR3 is CASSAGTSGIPKSYEQYF. The CDR3 region has the DNA TGCGCCAGCAGCGCCGGGACTAGCGGGATACCAAAGTCCTACGAGCAGTACTTC.

The V and J genes are TRBV5-1 and TRBJ2-2, with 11 bases identical to TRBD1. Germline V gene sequence: CDR1 SGHRS, CDR2 YFSETQ. Unmatched junction bases numbered 5, after V lost 3 bases and J lost 7 bases. There are 15 residues in the CDR3. Here the CDR3 reads CASSSGTGGNGELFF. The CDR3 coding sequence is TGCGCCAGCAGCTCCGGGACAGGGGGTAACGGGGAGCTGTTTTTT.

The CDR3 DNA reads TGTGCCAGCAGTTTACGACTAGCGGGGAGCCACGAGCAGTACTTC. Its protein is CASSLRLAGSHEQYF. The V call is TRBV27, the J call TRBJ2-7; TRBD2 aligns across 11 bases. The CDR3 runs 15 residues. CDR1 MNHEY and CDR2 SMNVEV come from the germline V gene (reference sequence). V lost 2 bases, J lost 5 bases, and 5 bases stayed unmatched.

J is TRBJ2-3 and V is TRBV6-1; TRBD1 is a possible D gene (5 bases). Germline CDR1 reads MNHNS; CDR2 reads SASEGT. This CDR3 comprises 15 residues. V lost 7 bases, J lost 0 bases, and 14 bases lay in between. CDR3 loop: CASNEWWGSTDTQYF. Here the CDR3 DNA reads TGTGCCAGCAACGAATGGTGGGGCAGCACAGATACGCAGTATTTT.

The chain joins TRBV6-5 to TRBJ2-2; 10 bases agree with TRBD2. Unmatched junction bases numbered 4, after V lost 7 bases and J lost 5 bases. Germline V CDR1 and CDR2: MNHEY, SVGAGI. The CDR3 has 14 amino acids. The CDR3 spells CASKLAGRTGELFF. CDR3 sequence (DNA): TGTGCCAGCAAACTAGCGGGACGTACCGGGGAGCTGTTTTTT.

V and J are TRBV30 and TRBJ1-2, with D uncertain. Trimming took off 4 bases at V and 6 bases at J, with 18 bases between the two ends. CDR1 and CDR2 from the germline V gene are GTSNPN and SVGIG (reference sequence). The CDR3 sequence is 14 residues long. CDR3 sequence (DNA): TGTGCCTGGACCACCACTCCCAGGATAGATGGCTACACCTTC. It is translated as CAWTTTPRIDGYTF.

V gene TRBV19 combines with J gene TRBJ2-1; 11 nucleotides align to TRBD2. J lost 3 bases, V lost 4 bases, and 8 bases had no gene match. The CDR3 has 17 amino acids. Looked up from germline, CDR1 is LNHDA and CDR2 is SQIVND (reference sequence). The CDR3 DNA sequence: TGTGCCAGTAGTACCGACGCCACTAGCGGGAGCTACAATGAGCAGTTCTTC. It is translated as CASSTDATSGSYNEQFF.

The chain joins TRBV4-2 to TRBJ2-7; the D is unclear. The germline CDR1 and CDR2 sequences are LGHNA and YNFKEQ. The CDR3 covers 15 residues. V lost 1 base and J lost 2, with 12 bases in between. CDR3 protein: CASSQVSSVPYEQYF. In DNA form, the CDR3 reads TGTGCCAGCAGCCAAGTATCGAGCGTACCCTACGAGCAGTACTTC.

The V call is TRBV6-5, the J call TRBJ1-3; TRBD1 agrees at 9 bases. After removal of 4 bases from V and 0 bases from J, the junction contained 1 base not matched to a gene. The germline V gene encodes CDR1 MNHEY and CDR2 SVGAGI. The CDR3 is 15 residues long. In nucleotides, the CDR3 is TGTGCCAGCAGTTGGACAGGGGACTCTGGAAACACCATATATTTT. Protein: CASSWTGDSGNTIYF.

On this clone: A junction boundary mismatches the germline segment, possibly from a read error. V and J are TRBV19 and TRBJ2-3; no clear D. This CDR3 is 13 amino acids long. The V gene's germline CDR1 is LNHDA and CDR2 SQIVND (reference sequence). This CDR3 is CDSRTASTDTQYF. The CDR3 DNA follows: TGTGACAGTAGAACAGCTAGCACAGATACGCAGTATTTT.

The chain joins TRBV19 to TRBJ2-7; D uncertain. The V gene's germline CDR1 is LNHDA and CDR2 SQIVND (reference sequence). This CDR3 is 14 amino acids long. V dropped 4 bases and J dropped 3 bases, with 13 bases sitting between them. The CDR3 is CASSTSSSSYEQYF. As DNA, the CDR3 is TGTGCCAGTAGTACGTCGAGTAGCAGCTACGAGCAGTACTTC.

J is TRBJ2-7 and V is TRBV9; 9 bases agree with TRBD1. Germline CDR1 is SGDLS and CDR2 is YYNGEE. The CDR3 sequence is 15 residues long. The ends lost 2 bases at V and 2 bases at J; junction bases unmatched: 5. The chain's CDR3 is CASSVGQGSAYEQYF. As DNA, the CDR3 is TGTGCCAGCAGCGTCGGACAGGGGTCTGCCTACGAGCAGTACTTC.